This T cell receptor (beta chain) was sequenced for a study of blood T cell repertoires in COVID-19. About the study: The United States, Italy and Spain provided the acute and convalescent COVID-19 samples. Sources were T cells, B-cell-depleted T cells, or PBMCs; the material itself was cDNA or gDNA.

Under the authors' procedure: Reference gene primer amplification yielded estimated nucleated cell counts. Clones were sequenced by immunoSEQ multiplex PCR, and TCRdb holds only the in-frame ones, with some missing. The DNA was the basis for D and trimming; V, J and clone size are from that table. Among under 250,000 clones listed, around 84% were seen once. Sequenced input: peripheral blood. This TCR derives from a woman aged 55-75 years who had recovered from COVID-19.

The CDR3 loop is CSVALAGRDTQYF. CDR3 nucleotide sequence: TGCAGCGTTGCATTGGCAGGGCGAGATACGCAGTATTTT. The V call is TRBV29-1, the J call TRBJ2-3; possible D gene TRBD1, 5 bases. V lost 4 bases and J lost 5, with 13 bases in between. Per the germline V gene, CDR1 is SQVTM and CDR2 is ANQGSEA. This CDR3 region has 13 residues.